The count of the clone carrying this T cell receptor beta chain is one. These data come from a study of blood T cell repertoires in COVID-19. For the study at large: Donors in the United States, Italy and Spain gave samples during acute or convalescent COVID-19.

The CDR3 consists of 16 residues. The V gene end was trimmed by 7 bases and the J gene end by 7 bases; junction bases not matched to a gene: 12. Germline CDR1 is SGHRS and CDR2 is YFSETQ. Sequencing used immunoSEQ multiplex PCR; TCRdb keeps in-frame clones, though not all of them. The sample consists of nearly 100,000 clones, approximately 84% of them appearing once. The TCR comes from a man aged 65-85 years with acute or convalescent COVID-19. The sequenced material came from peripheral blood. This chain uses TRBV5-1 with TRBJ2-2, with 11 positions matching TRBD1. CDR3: CASRDGQGANGGELFF. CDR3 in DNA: TGCGCCAGCCGAGACGGACAGGGGGCGAACGGCGGGGAGCTGTTTTTT.